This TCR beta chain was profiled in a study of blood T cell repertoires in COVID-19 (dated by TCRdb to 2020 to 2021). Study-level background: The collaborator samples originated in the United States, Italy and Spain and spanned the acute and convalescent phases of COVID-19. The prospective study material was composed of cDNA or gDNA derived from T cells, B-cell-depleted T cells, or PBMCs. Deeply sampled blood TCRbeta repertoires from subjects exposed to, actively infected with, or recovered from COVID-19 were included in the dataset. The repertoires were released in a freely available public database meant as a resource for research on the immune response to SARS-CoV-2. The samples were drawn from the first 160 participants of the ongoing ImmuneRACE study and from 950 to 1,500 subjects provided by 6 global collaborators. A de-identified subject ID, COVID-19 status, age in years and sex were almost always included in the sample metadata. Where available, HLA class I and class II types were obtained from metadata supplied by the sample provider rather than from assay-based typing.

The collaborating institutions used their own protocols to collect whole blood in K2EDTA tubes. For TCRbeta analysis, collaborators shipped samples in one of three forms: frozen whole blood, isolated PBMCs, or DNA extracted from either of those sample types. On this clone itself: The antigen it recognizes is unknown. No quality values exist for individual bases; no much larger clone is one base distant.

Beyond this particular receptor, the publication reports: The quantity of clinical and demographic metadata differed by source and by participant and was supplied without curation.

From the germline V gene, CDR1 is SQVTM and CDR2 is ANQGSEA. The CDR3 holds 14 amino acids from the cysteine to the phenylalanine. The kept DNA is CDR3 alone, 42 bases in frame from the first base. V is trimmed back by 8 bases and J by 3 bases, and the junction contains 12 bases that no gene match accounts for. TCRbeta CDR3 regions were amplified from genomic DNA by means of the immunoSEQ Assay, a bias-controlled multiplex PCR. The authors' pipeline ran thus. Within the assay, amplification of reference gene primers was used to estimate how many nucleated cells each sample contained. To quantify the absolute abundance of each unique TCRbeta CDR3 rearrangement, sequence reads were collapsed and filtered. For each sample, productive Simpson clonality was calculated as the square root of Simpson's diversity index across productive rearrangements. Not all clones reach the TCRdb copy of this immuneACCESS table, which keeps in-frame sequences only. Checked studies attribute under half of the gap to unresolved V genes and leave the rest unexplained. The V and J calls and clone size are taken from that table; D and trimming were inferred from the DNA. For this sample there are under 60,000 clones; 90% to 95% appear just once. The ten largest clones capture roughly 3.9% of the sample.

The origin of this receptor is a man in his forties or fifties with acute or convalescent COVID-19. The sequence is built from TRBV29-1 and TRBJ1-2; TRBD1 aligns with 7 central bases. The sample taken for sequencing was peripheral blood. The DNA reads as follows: TGCAGCACAGACACAGGGGCTCTTCACTATGGCTACACCTTC. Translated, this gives CSTDTGALHYGYTF.